This passage covers 11 T cell receptor beta chains from one sample sequenced in a study of T cell clonotyping in hematopoietic cell transplantation. Method: immunoSEQ multiplex PCR; TCRdb's copy keeps in-frame clones and lacks some. The top ten hold about 1.7% of the sample, which has 25,000 to 30,000 clones, more than 70% seen once. Noted time point: recipient sample about 28 days before transplant, after cytoreduction. This specimen was peripheral blood mononuclear cells, taken before stem cell transplant. These receptors were taken from a man aged 35 to 55 with acute myeloid leukemia. Some clones in this sample may be carry-over from other donors' samples.

This rearrangement joins TRBV5-6 to TRBJ2-5; D is ambiguous. The CDR3 is 13 amino acids. The V gene lost 0 bases and the J gene lost 1 base, with 4 bases spanning the gap. Germline loops: CDR1 SGHDT, CDR2 YYEEEE. The CDR3 is CASSLGSQETQYF. The CDR3 nucleotides are TGTGCCAGCAGCTTGGGTAGCCAAGAGACCCAGTACTTC.

This clone came up once. This chain connects TRBV5-1 to TRBJ2-2; D perhaps matches TRBD2 (5 bases). V shed 4 bases and J shed 4 bases, with 17 bases lying between them. From germline, CDR1 is SGHRS and CDR2 YFSETQ. The CDR3 extends over 16 amino acids. CDR3 loop: CASSPARAVLTGELFF. DNA of the CDR3: TGCGCCAGCAGCCCGGCGCGAGCGGTTCTCACCGGGGAGCTGTTTTTT.

The chain couples TRBV7-3 to TRBJ1-1; D ambiguous. Trimming stripped 5 bases from V and 1 base from J, with 8 bases between. This CDR3 has 13 residues. The germline V gene encodes CDR1 SGHTA and CDR2 FQGTGA. The CDR3 nucleotides are TGTGCCAGCAGCCAGATGCCGAACACTGAAGCTTTCTTT. This encodes CASSQMPNTEAFF.

This chain's CDR3 is CASSSGQGINEKLFF. CDR3 coding DNA: TGTGCCAGCAGCTCGGGACAGGGGATTAATGAAAAACTGTTTTTT. The chain uses TRBV6-5 and TRBJ1-4; TRBD1 matches at 10 bases. V was pared by 6 bases and J by 4 bases, with 5 bases of the junction left unmatched. This CDR3 contains 15 residues. Germline-derived CDR1 and CDR2 are MNHEY and SVGAGI.

The chain combines TRBV9 with TRBJ1-3, with D maybe TRBD1 (5 bases). The germline gives CDR1 SGDLS, CDR2 YYNGEE. There are 18 residues in the CDR3. Between the trimmed V and J ends, which lost 0 bases and 2 bases, there was a span of 18 bases. CDR3 protein: CASSVDEIGAFTGNTIYF. For the CDR3, the DNA is TGTGCCAGCAGCGTAGATGAGATAGGGGCTTTTACTGGAAACACCATATATTTT.

This clone was counted once. The rearrangement links TRBV28 to TRBJ2-7; 9 bases match TRBD2. Germline trimming cut 3 bases from V and 4 bases from J; bases unmatched to any gene: 7. The CDR3 has 15 residues. Germline values: CDR1 MDHEN, CDR2 SYDVKM. The CDR3 coding sequence is TGTGCCAGCAGTTTGTCGGCTAGCGGGGCTTACGAGCAGTACTTC. Translated, it gives CASSLSASGAYEQYF.

This clone has just a few counts. The chain is built from TRBV11-2 and TRBJ2-1, with D unclear. CDR3 size: 12 residues. The V end was cut by 1 base, the J end by 10 bases, with 8 bases between. Germline CDR1 reads SGHAT; CDR2 reads FQNNGV. CDR3 in DNA: TGTGCCAGCAGCTTAGGGGCCGAGGAGCAGTTCTTC. Its translation is CASSLGAEEQFF.

The chain uses TRBV5-6 and TRBJ2-2; possibly TRBD1 for D (6 bases). The V end was cut by 0 bases, the J end by 3 bases, with 12 bases between. CDR1 SGHDT and CDR2 YYEEEE come from the germline V gene. The CDR3 is 16 amino acids. The CDR3 loop reads CASSLDPGAYTGELFF. Written as DNA, the CDR3 is TGTGCCAGCAGCTTGGATCCAGGGGCGTACACCGGGGAGCTGTTTTTT.

The chain links TRBV28 to TRBJ1-2; D may be TRBD1 (6 bases). The germline gives CDR1 MDHEN, CDR2 SYDVKM. The ends were cut back, 3 bases at V and 6 bases at J, with 14 bases in the middle. The CDR3 contains 14 residues. The CDR3 coding sequence is TGTGCCAGCAGTTTCCTAGCAGGGGACGATGGCTACACCTTC. Its protein is CASSFLAGDDGYTF.

J is TRBJ2-5 and V is TRBV7-2; a weak D match, TRBD2 (5 bases). The CDR3 consists of 13 residues. The ends were cut back, 0 bases at V and 5 bases at J, with 7 bases in the middle. Germline CDR1 reads SGHTA; CDR2 reads FQGNSA. CDR3 nucleotides: TGTGCCAGCAGCTTAGCGCCGGGGGAGACCCAGTACTTC. It translates to CASSLAPGETQYF.

This chain links TRBV6-5 with TRBJ1-2; D is undetermined. The ends were cut back, 4 bases at V and 2 bases at J, with 5 bases in the middle. Germline CDR1 reads MNHEY; CDR2 reads SVGAGI. The CDR3 loop spans 12 amino acids. The CDR3 here is CASSSQNYGYTF. In nucleotides, the CDR3 is TGTGCCAGCAGTTCACAGAACTATGGCTACACCTTC.